This T cell receptor (beta chain) is drawn from a study of technical replicates of blood from a few donors. Using immunoSEQ multiplex PCR, the repertoire was profiled, and TCRdb retains in-frame clones only, with some absent. The sample lists 76,000 or so clones; roughly 91% were seen once. Germline assignment: CDR1 MNHEY and CDR2 SMNVEV (reference sequence). Trimming at V came to 5 bases and at J to 5 bases, leaving 6 bases not matched to a gene. The CDR3 has 14 residues. The V call is TRBV27, the J call TRBJ2-7, with TRBD1 matching over 10 bases. The specimen sequenced was T cells isolated from PBMCs. The clonotype comes from a human donor in good health. DNA of the CDR3: TGTGCCAGCAGTCGACGGGACAGGGGAAACGAGCAGTACTTC. Translating it yields CASSRRDRGNEQYF.